This TCR beta chain was sequenced for a study of spatial heterogeneity in lung cancer. Study-level information: Donation came from around 72 patients with untreated early-stage non-small cell lung cancer. More beta-chain than alpha-chain sequences were consistently detected.

Time point defined: blood at routine non-recurrence follow-up after resection. Unsorted whole RNA from tumor, nontumor lung or frozen PBMC underwent sequencing. MiXCR, applied by TCRdb to the 5' RACE reads, yields one record per CDR3 protein. The data show around 110,000 distinct CDR3 sequences, 12% seen once. This clonotype was seen only a few times. The antigen remains unidentified. Whole-study results and caveats: Compared with follow-up, resection was when ubiquitous expanded tumor TCRs appeared in blood more.

The CDR3 runs to 16 residues. The V segment lost 5 bases and the J segment 2 bases; nucleotides outside the gene matches: 10. In germline, CDR1 is SNHLY, CDR2 FYNNEI. This specimen consisted of PBMCs, obtained at follow-up. The J gene is TRBJ2-7, the V gene TRBV2; TRBD1 agrees at 9 bases. This receptor was obtained from a male donor with early-stage non-small cell lung cancer. Written as DNA, the CDR3 is TGTGCCAGCAGTTATCCCACAGGGGGCCTACCCTACGAGCAGTACTTC. Residues: CASSYPTGGLPYEQYF.